This T cell receptor beta chain emerged from a study of blood T cell repertoires in COVID-19. Study-wide background: Acute and convalescent COVID-19 specimens originated in the United States, Italy and Spain. Sources were T cells, B-cell-depleted T cells, or PBMCs; the material itself was cDNA or gDNA.

Authors' analysis steps: Amplification with reference gene primers provided the estimates of nucleated cell counts. This table comes from immunoSEQ multiplex PCR, and its TCRdb copy is limited to in-frame clones, with some not included. Clonal size and the V and J genes are those of that table, whereas D and trimming came from the DNA. This table holds approximately 150,000 clones, around 91% found once. The germline CDR1 and CDR2 sequences are MNHEY and SVGEGT. This CDR3 is 16 amino acids long. The trim removed 0 bases at V and 9 bases at J, leaving 4 bases unmatched. This clone has a single count. This sequence originates from a woman aged 55-75 years with active COVID-19. The sequenced sample consisted of peripheral blood. The V and J genes are TRBV6-2 or TRBV6-3 and TRBJ2-1, with TRBD2 matching 14 bases. This chain's CDR3 is CASSYSAGTSGSEQFF. The CDR3 DNA reads TGTGCCAGCAGTTACTCCGCCGGGACTAGCGGGAGTGAGCAGTTCTTC.